The clone carrying this T cell receptor (beta chain) was counted only a few times. Its matching antigen is unknown. 5'RACE with constant-segment primers yielded barcoded, UMI-tagged TCR alpha and TCR beta cDNA libraries. TCRdb reprocessed the 5' RACE reads with MiXCR, giving one entry per CDR3 protein. The table records roughly 170,000 distinct CDR3 sequences, around 18% of them present only once. This sample stems from a study of T-cell memory formation after mild COVID-19. Across the study: TCR clustering was largely donor specific.

Study-wide results and limits: The SARS-CoV-2 specificity of second-wave clones reaching peak at day 37 remained unverified.

V dropped 6 bases and J dropped 1 base, with 15 bases sitting between them. Germline V CDR1 and CDR2: DFQATT, SNEGSKA (reference sequence). This CDR3 has 14 residues. Sequenced: PBMCs or a T cell subset sorted from them (not recorded which). This TCR derives from a man between 18 and 35 years old who had mild COVID-19 (a few samples of this study predate the infection). Cell type and time point are not known. V is TRBV20-1 and J is TRBJ1-1; D is unresolved. The CDR3 loop reads CSAPRRRTNTEAFF. The CDR3 DNA reads TGCAGTGCCCCCAGGAGGCGGACGAACACTGAAGCTTTCTTT.